The 15 T cell receptor beta chains listed next were all sequenced from one sample in a study of cytomegalovirus exposure and HLA in healthy donors. The PCR contained 60 Vbeta and 13 Jbeta primers. TCRdb's copy holds only in-frame clones and misses some; the assay was immunoSEQ multiplex PCR. The sample consists of more than 85,000 clones, approximately 86% of them appearing once. The sample consisted of PBMCs. The receptors originated from a man aged 35 to 55 in good health and CMV-seronegative.

The chain joins TRBV28 to TRBJ1-1; possibly TRBD1 for D (5 bases). CDR3 length: 13 residues. Germline CDR1 reads MDHEN; CDR2 reads SYDVKM. Trimming cost V 6 bases and J 6 bases, with 14 bases left between them. The CDR3 here is CASRSREKSEAFF. Written as DNA, the CDR3 is TGTGCCAGCAGGTCCAGGGAAAAGTCTGAAGCTTTCTTT.

This clone is a singleton in its sample. The V call is TRBV29-1, the J call TRBJ2-1; D is perhaps TRBD1 (5 bases). Trimming shortened V by 8 bases and J by 4 bases, and 12 bases separated the two germline ends. The CDR3 is made up of 12 amino acids. The V gene's germline CDR1 is SQVTM and CDR2 ANQGSEA. Written as DNA, the CDR3 is TGCAGCCCCCTGGGGCGGTACAATGAGCAGTTCTTC. This gives the protein CSPLGRYNEQFF.

The sample holds one count of this clone. The chain is built from TRBV4-1 and TRBJ2-1; the D gene is possibly TRBD2 (6 bases). V lost 0 bases and J 7 bases, leaving 19 bases between the germline ends. The CDR3 is 17 amino acids. The germline V gene encodes CDR1 MGHRA and CDR2 YSYEKL. The DNA for the CDR3 is TGCGCCAGCAGCCAAGATTGGACTACAAGGCCTGGTAATGAGCAGTTCTTC. It translates to CASSQDWTTRPGNEQFF.

The chain uses TRBV7-2 and TRBJ1-5, with D possibly TRBD1 on 6 matching bases. The CDR3 is 16 residues long. CDR1 and CDR2 from the germline V gene are SGHTA and FQGNSA. Deletions cut 0 bases from V and 3 bases from J, with 12 bases between. For the CDR3, the DNA is TGTGCCAGCAGCTTAGCACAGGGAAGGATCAATCAGCCCCAGCATTTT. This translates into CASSLAQGRINQPQHF.

The CDR3 DNA follows: TGTGCCAGCAGTGACTTTACGGGAGGGAACTATGGCTACACCTTC. Translation gives CASSDFTGGNYGYTF. V and J are TRBV6-4 and TRBJ1-2; no reliable D call. Trimming shortened V by 1 base and J by 2 bases, and 11 bases separated the two germline ends. Germline V gives CDR1 MRHNA, CDR2 SNTAGT. This CDR3 has 15 residues.

The chain joins TRBV7-2 to TRBJ1-2; TRBD1 is a possible D gene (6 bases). This CDR3 spans 15 amino acids. The V and J ends lost 5 bases and 3 bases respectively, with 16 bases between them. From germline, CDR1 is SGHTA and CDR2 FQGNSA. The chain's CDR3 is CASSPGSDSYYGYTF. CDR3 nucleotide sequence: TGTGCCAGCAGCCCAGGCTCGGACAGTTACTATGGCTACACCTTC.

The chain employs TRBV28 and TRBJ2-7, with D perhaps matching TRBD1 (6 bases). V was trimmed by 4 bases and J by 6 bases, leaving 19 bases between them. CDR3 length equals 15 residues. In germline, CDR1 is MDHEN, CDR2 SYDVKM. This CDR3 is CASSSPGLQGIEQYF. CDR3 nucleotides: TGTGCCAGCAGTTCCCCTGGTTTACAGGGAATCGAGCAGTACTTC.

The chain uses TRBV7-2 and TRBJ1-1; no definite D call. This CDR3 has 14 amino acids. V was trimmed by 2 bases and J by 7 bases, leaving 14 bases between them. CDR1 and CDR2 from the germline V gene are SGHTA and FQGNSA. The chain's CDR3 is CASSLRTGIIEAFF. DNA for the CDR3: TGTGCCAGCAGCTTACGCACGGGGATTATTGAAGCTTTCTTT.

The V call is TRBV6-5, the J call TRBJ1-2; tentatively, D is TRBD1 (6 bases). Germline loops: CDR1 MNHEY, CDR2 SVGAGI. Trimming pared 7 bases from V and 5 bases from J, leaving 14 bases between. The CDR3 has 13 residues. CDR3 in amino acids: CASTNGQLYGYTF. The CDR3 DNA reads TGTGCCAGCACCAACGGACAGCTTTATGGCTACACCTTC.

The gene calls are TRBV5-1 and TRBJ1-3; possibly TRBD1 for D (5 bases). The CDR3 spans 14 residues. Germline CDR1 reads SGHRS; CDR2 reads YFSETQ. V was pared by 0 bases and J by 3 bases, with 7 bases between. CDR3 sequence reads: CASSLGTFGNTIYF. In nucleotides, the CDR3 is TGCGCCAGCAGCTTGGGGACATTTGGAAACACCATATATTTT.

This chain links TRBV4-2 with TRBJ1-2, with D perhaps matching TRBD1 (5 bases). CDR1 LGHNA and CDR2 YNFKEQ come from the germline V gene. Trimming pared 1 base from V and 2 bases from J, leaving 17 bases between. The CDR3 totals 17 residues. The CDR3 spells CASSQGQGTRENYGYTF. In nucleotides, the CDR3 is TGTGCCAGCAGCCAAGGGCAGGGTACGCGTGAGAACTATGGCTACACCTTC.

The chain combines TRBV7-9 with TRBJ1-1; the match to TRBD1 covers 8 bases. CDR3 length equals 13 residues. With 8 bases clipped from V and 4 bases from J, the junction kept 6 bases outside the gene matches. Germline CDR1 and CDR2: SEHNR and FQNEAQ (reference sequence). As DNA, the CDR3 is TGTGCCAGCGCAGGGGGCGGCGGCACTGAAGCTTTCTTT. Its protein is CASAGGGGTEAFF.

The chain joins TRBV7-9 to TRBJ1-2; D is unresolved. Trimming took 5 bases from V and 2 from J, leaving 18 bases between them. The germline V gene encodes CDR1 SEHNR and CDR2 FQNEAQ (reference sequence). The CDR3 totals 16 residues. The CDR3 loop is CASSLGQIRPNYGYTF. In DNA, the CDR3 is TGTGCCAGCAGCCTAGGGCAGATCCGTCCCAACTATGGCTACACCTTC.

The chain has TRBV2 and TRBJ2-2, with 12 bases aligning to TRBD1. V was pared by 6 bases and J by 6 bases, with 11 bases of the junction left unmatched. Germline values: CDR1 SNHLY, CDR2 FYNNEI. The CDR3 contains 17 residues. This CDR3 is CASRGSPGQGASGELFF. The CDR3 nucleotides read TGTGCCAGCAGGGGTAGCCCGGGACAGGGGGCGTCCGGGGAGCTGTTTTTT.

This CDR3 reads CASSEGLNTEAFF. CDR3 sequence (DNA): TGTGCCAGTTCGGAGGGATTGAACACTGAAGCTTTCTTT. This chain uses TRBV19 with TRBJ1-1; D is uncertain. With 8 bases removed from V and 0 bases from J, the gap between germline ends came to 10 bases. Per the germline V gene, CDR1 is LNHDA and CDR2 is SQIVND (reference sequence). This CDR3 comprises 13 residues.